A selection of T cell receptor beta chains follows, all from one sample in a study of Ad26.COV2.S vaccination and SARS-CoV-2 variants. Some clones are missing from TCRdb's copy, which holds only in-frame ones; the method was immunoSEQ multiplex PCR. The sample carries hundreds of thousands of clones, about 85% recorded once. Sequenced material: peripheral blood, taken in a trial of Ad26.COV2.S vaccine versus placebo. These TCRs come from a person between 18 and 65 years old who received the Ad26.COV2.S COVID-19 vaccine or a placebo. The CDR3 runs from the conserved cysteine through the conserved F or W. Each record gives: clone size, D gene, J gene, V gene, CDR3 DNA, CDR3 protein. The D gene is left open where the match is weak. Only some rows state a clone size, as once, few, many or a class for expanded clones.

- - TRBJ1-3 TRBV11-2 TGTGCCAGCAGCTTGAGCTCTGGAAACACCATATATTTT CASSLSSGNTIYF
- - TRBJ2-1 TRBV19 TGTGCCAGTAGTCCCCCGGCCGGACGGGGGCGGTCCAATGAGCAGTTCTTC CASSPPAGRGRSNEQFF
- - TRBJ2-7 TRBV9 TGTGCCAGCAGCCAAGACAGGGACTACCACTACGAGCAGTACTTC CASSQDRDYHYEQYF
- TRBD2 TRBJ2-1 TRBV5-1 TGCGCCAGCAGCTTGGGTCTAGCGGGTTACAATGAGCAGTTCTTC CASSLGLAGYNEQFF
- TRBD1 TRBJ2-3 TRBV5-8 TGTGCCAGCAGCCAGGGACAGGGTCCCAGCACGCAGTATTTT CASSQGQGPSTQYF
few TRBD1 TRBJ1-1 TRBV9 TGTGCCAGCAGCGTAGGCCAGGGGGGACGATTGAACACTGAAGCTTTCTTT CASSVGQGGRLNTEAFF
once TRBD1 TRBJ2-1 TRBV27 TGTGCCAGCAGTTCCGGACAGGTAGCCGGGCCCCAGTTCTTC CASSSGQVAGPQFF
once - TRBJ2-2 TRBV5-1 TGCGCCAGCAGCTTGGTATTTACTAGTCGTCCCGGGGAGCTGTTTTTT CASSLVFTSRPGELFF
- TRBD1 TRBJ1-1 TRBV25-1 TGTGCCAGCAGTGACCAGGGGGCGCGAGCTTTCTTT CASSDQGARAFF
- - TRBJ2-4 TRBV7-3 TGTGCCAGCAGCAGACATCCCCAGAGACAGGCTATAGCCAAAAACATTCAGTACTTC CASSRHPQRQAIAKNIQYF
- TRBD2 TRBJ2-5 TRBV9 TGTGCCAGCAGCGTAAAGCCTAGCGGGGGGCAAGAGACCCAGTACTTC CASSVKPSGGQETQYF
- - TRBJ2-5 TRBV5-4 TGTGCCAGCAGCACCCCGGTACGGGGCCAAGAGACCCAGTACTTC CASSTPVRGQETQYF
- TRBD2 TRBJ2-1 TRBV3-1/TRBV3-2 TGTGCCAGCAGCCAAGATCGCCGAGCGGGAGTATCCTACAATGAGCAGTTCTTC CASSQDRRAGVSYNEQFF
- TRBD2 TRBJ2-1 TRBV6-2/TRBV6-3 TGTGCCAGCAGTTACGTTAGCGGGCAATACAATGAGCAGTTCTTC CASSYVSGQYNEQFF
- - TRBJ2-7 TRBV7-2 TGTGCCAGCAGCTCGAAGACTGCTATGAGATTC CASSSKTAMRF
- - TRBJ1-1 TRBV30 TGTGCCTCCCCGGGACTGAGATATGGTGAAGCTTTCTTT CASPGLRYGEAFF
- TRBD1 TRBJ1-4 TRBV6-6 TGTGCCAGCAGAGACCCGGGACAGGGTGAAAAACTGTTTTTT CASRDPGQGEKLFF
- - TRBJ2-7 TRBV30 TGTGCCTGGACGCCGGATTACTACGAGCAGTACTTC CAWTPDYYEQYF
once - TRBJ1-6 TRBV28 TGTGCCAGCAGTGAAGACGGCAGGGGTGAATCACCCCTCCACTTT CASSEDGRGESPLHF
- TRBD1 TRBJ2-7 TRBV19 TGTGCCAGTAGCGCCCAAGGACAGGTGAGGGAGCAGTACTTC CASSAQGQVREQYF
- - TRBJ2-2 TRBV7-8 TGTGCCAGCAGCCTTACCCTTCCCACCGGGGAGCTGTTTTTT CASSLTLPTGELFF
- TRBD1 TRBJ2-2 TRBV28 TGTGCCAGCAGACGCACAGGGGGAGGACGGACCGGGGAGCTGTTTTTT CASRRTGGGRTGELFF
- - TRBJ2-5 TRBV5-4 TGTGCCAGCAGCTTGGCGGCAGAGCAAGAGACCCAGTACTTC CASSLAAEQETQYF
- TRBD2 TRBJ2-3 TRBV14 TGTGCCAGCAGCCCCTTTGCGGGGGGTGGGACAGATACGCAGTATTTT CASSPFAGGGTDTQYF
- - TRBJ1-1 TRBV29-1 TGCAGCGTCCCCGGCCCCGGTCCTAAAGCTTTCTTT CSVPGPGPKAFF
- - TRBJ2-1 TRBV5-1 TGCGCCAGCAGCCCAGGAGGAGGGACTCCGGGGCGCAATGAGCAGTTCTTC CASSPGGGTPGRNEQFF
- - TRBJ2-5 TRBV19 TGTGCCAGTAGCCCGGACCAAGAGACCCAGTACTTC CASSPDQETQYF
- - TRBJ1-6 TRBV5-8 TGTGCCAGCAGCTTGGTTGGGAGTGAGAATTCACCCCTCCACTTT CASSLVGSENSPLHF
- TRBD1 TRBJ2-2 TRBV5-6 TGTGCCAGCAGATTGTTGGGGACAGACAACACCGGGGAGCTGTTTTTT CASRLLGTDNTGELFF
- - TRBJ1-1 TRBV25-1 TGTGCCAGCAGTGAATGGGGCGTGGGGGGACACCAATCTGAAGCTTTCTTT CASSEWGVGGHQSEAFF